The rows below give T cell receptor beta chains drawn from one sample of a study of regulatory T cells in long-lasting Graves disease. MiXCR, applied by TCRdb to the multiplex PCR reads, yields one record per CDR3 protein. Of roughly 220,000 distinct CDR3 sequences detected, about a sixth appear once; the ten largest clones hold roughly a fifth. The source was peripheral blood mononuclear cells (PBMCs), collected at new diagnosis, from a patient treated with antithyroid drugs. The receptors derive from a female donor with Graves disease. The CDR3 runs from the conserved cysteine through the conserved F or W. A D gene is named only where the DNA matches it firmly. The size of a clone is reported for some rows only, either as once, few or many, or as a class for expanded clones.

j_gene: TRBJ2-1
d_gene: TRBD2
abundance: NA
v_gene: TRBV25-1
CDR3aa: CASRDSGRGYNEQFF
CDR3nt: TGTGCCAGCAGGGATAGCGGGAGGGGGTACAATGAGCAGTTCTTC

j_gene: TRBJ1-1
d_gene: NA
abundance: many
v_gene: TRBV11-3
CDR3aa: CASSPSAYRGTEAFF
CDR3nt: TGTGCCAGCAGCCCCAGCGCCTACAGAGGGACTGAAGCTTTCTTT

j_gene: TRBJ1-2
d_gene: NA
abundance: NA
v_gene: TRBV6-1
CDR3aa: CASRDSFGYTF
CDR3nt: TGTGCCAGCAGAGACAGTTTTGGCTACACCTTC

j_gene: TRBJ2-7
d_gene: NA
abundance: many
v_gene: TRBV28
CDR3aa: CASSLFMGGVHEQYF
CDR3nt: TGTGCCAGCAGTTTATTTATGGGAGGAGTCCACGAGCAGTACTTC

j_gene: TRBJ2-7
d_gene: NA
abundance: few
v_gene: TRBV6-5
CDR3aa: CASSYSTGLEQYF
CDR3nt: TGTGCCAGCAGTTACTCCACCGGTCTCGAGCAGTACTTC

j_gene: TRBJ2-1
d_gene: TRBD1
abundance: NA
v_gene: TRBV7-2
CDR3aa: CASSPTGGRNNEQFF
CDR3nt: TGTGCCAGCAGCCCTACAGGGGGTCGCAACAATGAGCAGTTCTTC

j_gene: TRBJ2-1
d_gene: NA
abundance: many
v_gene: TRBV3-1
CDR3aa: CASSLGSVAAFNEQFF
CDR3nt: TGTGCCAGCAGCCTAGGCTCGGTAGCGGCATTCAATGAGCAGTTCTTC

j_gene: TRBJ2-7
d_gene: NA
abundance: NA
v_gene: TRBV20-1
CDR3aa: CSAKDGGPYEQYF
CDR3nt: TGCAGTGCTAAAGACGGTGGGCCCTACGAGCAGTACTTC

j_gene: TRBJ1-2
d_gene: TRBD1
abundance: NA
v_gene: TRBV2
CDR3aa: CATQGATADYGYTF
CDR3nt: TGTGCCACGCAGGGGGCCACGGCGGACTATGGCTACACCTTC

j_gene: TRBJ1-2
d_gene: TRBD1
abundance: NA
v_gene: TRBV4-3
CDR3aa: CASSPGTGGLDGYTF
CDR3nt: TGCGCCAGCAGCCCCGGGACAGGGGGCTTGGATGGCTACACCTTC

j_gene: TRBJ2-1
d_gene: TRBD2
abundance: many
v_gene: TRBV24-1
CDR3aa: CATSDPKTSGSLDEQFF
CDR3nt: TGTGCCACCAGTGATCCCAAGACTAGCGGGAGTCTCGATGAGCAGTTCTTC

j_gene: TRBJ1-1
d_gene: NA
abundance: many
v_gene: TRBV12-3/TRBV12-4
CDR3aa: CASKDPLMNTEAFF
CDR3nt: TGTGCCAGCAAAGACCCTCTTATGAACACTGAAGCTTTCTTT

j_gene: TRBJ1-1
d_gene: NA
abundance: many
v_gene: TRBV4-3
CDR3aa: CASSQGRSEAFF
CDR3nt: TGCGCCAGCAGCCAAGGAAGGAGTGAAGCTTTCTTT

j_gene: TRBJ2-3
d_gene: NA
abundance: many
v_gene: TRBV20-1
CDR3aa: CSARELALDTQYF
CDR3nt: TGCAGTGCTAGAGAACTCGCATTGGATACGCAGTATTTT

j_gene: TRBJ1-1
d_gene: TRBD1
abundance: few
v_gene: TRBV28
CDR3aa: CASSRRQGWGMNTEAFF
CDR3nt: TGTGCCAGCAGCCGCCGACAGGGTTGGGGTATGAACACTGAAGCTTTCTTT

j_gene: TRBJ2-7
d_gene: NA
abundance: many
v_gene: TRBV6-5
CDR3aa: CASSLTRGYEQYF
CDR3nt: TGTGCCAGCAGTTTGACAAGGGGCTACGAGCAGTACTTC

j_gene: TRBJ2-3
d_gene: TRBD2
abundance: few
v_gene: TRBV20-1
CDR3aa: CSASSSSGRTQNTQYF
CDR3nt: TGCAGTGCTAGCTCATCTAGCGGGAGGACCCAAAATACGCAGTATTTT

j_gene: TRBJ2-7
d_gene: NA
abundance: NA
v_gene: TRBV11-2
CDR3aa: CASSLDLRQYF
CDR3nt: TGTGCCAGCAGCTTAGATCTGAGGCAGTACTTC

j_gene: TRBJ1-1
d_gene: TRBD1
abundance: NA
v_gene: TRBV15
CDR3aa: CATSKGGAGNTEAFF
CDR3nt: TGTGCCACCAGCAAAGGGGGCGCGGGGAACACTGAAGCTTTCTTT

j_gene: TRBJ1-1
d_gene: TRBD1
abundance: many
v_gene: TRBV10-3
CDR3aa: CAISADRVEAFF
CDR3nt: TGTGCCATCAGTGCTGACAGGGTTGAAGCTTTCTTT

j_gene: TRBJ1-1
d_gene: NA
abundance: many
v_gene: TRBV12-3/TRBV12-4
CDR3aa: CASSLPPAKSGRNTEAFF
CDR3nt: TGTGCCAGCAGTTTACCACCCGCAAAATCAGGCCGGAACACTGAAGCTTTCTTT

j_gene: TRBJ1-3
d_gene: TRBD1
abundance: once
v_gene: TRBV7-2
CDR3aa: CASSFGTGGRILGNTIYF
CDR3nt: TGTGCCAGCAGCTTTGGGACAGGGGGCCGTATATTGGGAAACACCATATATTTT

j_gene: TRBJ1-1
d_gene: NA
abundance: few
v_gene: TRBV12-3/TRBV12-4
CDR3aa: CASSPLRRTNTEAFF
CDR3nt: TGTGCCAGCAGTCCTCTAAGGAGAACGAACACTGAAGCTTTCTTT

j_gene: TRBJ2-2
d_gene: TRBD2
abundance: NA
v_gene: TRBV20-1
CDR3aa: CSARDRLAGGEARSDTGELSF
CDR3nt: TGCAGTGCTAGAGATAGGCTAGCGGGAGGGGAGGCGCGGAGCGACACCGGGGAGCTGTCTTTT

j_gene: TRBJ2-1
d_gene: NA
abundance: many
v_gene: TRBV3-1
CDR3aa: CASSQSGVGVNEQFF
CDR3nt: TGTGCCAGCAGCCAGTCGGGAGTAGGGGTCAATGAGCAGTTCTTC

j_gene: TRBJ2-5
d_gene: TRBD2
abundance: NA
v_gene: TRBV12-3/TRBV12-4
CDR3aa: CASSRPSGQETQYF
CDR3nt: TGTGCCAGCTCGCGCCCTAGCGGCCAAGAGACCCAGTACTTC

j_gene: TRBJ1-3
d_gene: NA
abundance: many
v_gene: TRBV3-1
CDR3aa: CASSQTIDTIYF
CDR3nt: TGTGCCAGCAGCCAAACTATTGACACCATATATTTT

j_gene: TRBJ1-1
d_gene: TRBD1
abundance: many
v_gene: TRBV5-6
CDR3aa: CASSHGTGYQAFF
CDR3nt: TGTGCCAGCAGCCACGGGACAGGCTACCAAGCTTTCTTT

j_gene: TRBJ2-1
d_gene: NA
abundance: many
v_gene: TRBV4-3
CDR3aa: CASSQGWGGWNEQFF
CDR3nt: TGCGCCAGCAGCCAAGGCTGGGGTGGGTGGAATGAGCAGTTCTTC